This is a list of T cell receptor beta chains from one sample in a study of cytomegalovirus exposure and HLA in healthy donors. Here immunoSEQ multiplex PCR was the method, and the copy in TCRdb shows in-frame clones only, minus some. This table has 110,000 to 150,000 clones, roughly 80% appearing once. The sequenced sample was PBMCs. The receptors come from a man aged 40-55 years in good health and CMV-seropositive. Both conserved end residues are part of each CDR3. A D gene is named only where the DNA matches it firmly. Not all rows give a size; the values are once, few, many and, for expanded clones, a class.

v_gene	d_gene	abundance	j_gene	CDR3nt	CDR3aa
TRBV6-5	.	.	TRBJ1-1	TGTGCCAGCAGTTACTCTGCTGACTCTTCCAACACTGAAGCTTTCTTT	CASSYSADSSNTEAFF
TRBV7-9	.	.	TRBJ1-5	TGTGCCAGCAGCTTACTCAATCAGCCCCAGCATTTT	CASSLLNQPQHF
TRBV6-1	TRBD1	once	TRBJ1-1	TGTGCCAGCAGTGGGGACAGGGAAATCTCCGAAGCTTTCTTT	CASSGDREISEAFF
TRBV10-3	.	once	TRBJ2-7	TGTGCCATCAGTGAGTCGACTACTAGGTCCGACGAGCAGTACTTC	CAISESTTRSDEQYF
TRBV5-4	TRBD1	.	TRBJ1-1	TGTGCCATCGGACAGGGACTGATGAACACTGAAGCTTTCTTT	CAIGQGLMNTEAFF
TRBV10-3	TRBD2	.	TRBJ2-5	TGTGCCATCAGCCAAGGACTAGCGGGTCAAGAGACCCAGTACTTC	CAISQGLAGQETQYF
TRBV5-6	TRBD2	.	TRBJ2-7	TGTGCCAGCAGCTTCGGGGGGGAGACCTACGAGCAGTACTTC	CASSFGGETYEQYF
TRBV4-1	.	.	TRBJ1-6	TGCGCCAGCAGCCAACAGAGGAGCTCCTATAATTCACCCCTCCACTTT	CASSQQRSSYNSPLHF
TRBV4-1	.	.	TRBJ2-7	TGCGCCAGCAGCCAAGGATTCGAGACATCTTACGAGCAGTACTTC	CASSQGFETSYEQYF
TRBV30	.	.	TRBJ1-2	TGTGCCTGGAGTGTACTTCGGGTGTCCAGGGGTGGCTACACCTTC	CAWSVLRVSRGGYTF
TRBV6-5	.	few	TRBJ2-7	TGTGCCAGCAGTTACCCCTCTAGTGAGCAGTACTTC	CASSYPSSEQYF
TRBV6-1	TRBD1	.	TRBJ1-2	TGTGCCAGCGCCGGGACAGGCCCCGCTAACTATGGCTACACCTTC	CASAGTGPANYGYTF
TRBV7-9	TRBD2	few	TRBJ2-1	TGTGCCAGCAGCTTAAAGAGGACTAGCGGTTACAATGAGCAGTTCTTC	CASSLKRTSGYNEQFF
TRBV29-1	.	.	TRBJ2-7	TGCAGCGTTGAAGAGGGCCCGCCCTACGAGCAGTACTTC	CSVEEGPPYEQYF
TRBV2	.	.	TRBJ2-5	TGTGCCAGCAATCGGGAGAGGGGAGAGACCCAGTACTTC	CASNRERGETQYF
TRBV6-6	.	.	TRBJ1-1	TGTGCCAGCAGTTACTCCCGAACTCTTTTGACTGAAGCTTTCTTT	CASSYSRTLLTEAFF
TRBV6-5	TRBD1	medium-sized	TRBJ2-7	TGTGCCAGCAGGCCGGGACAGGGGTACTCCTACGAGCAGTACTTC	CASRPGQGYSYEQYF
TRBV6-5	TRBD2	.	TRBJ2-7	TGTGCCAGCAGCCCTGGACTAGGCCCGTCCTACGAGCAGTACTTC	CASSPGLGPSYEQYF
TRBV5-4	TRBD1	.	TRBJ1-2	TGTGCCAGCAGCCCGGACAGGGCGGATGGCTACACCTTC	CASSPDRADGYTF
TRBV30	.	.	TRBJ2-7	TGTGCCTGTCATAGGACGGCGGGATGGTCCTACGAGCAGTACTTC	CACHRTAGWSYEQYF
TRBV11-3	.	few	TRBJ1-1	TGTGCCAGCACCAGAAACACTGAAGCTTTCTTT	CASTRNTEAFF
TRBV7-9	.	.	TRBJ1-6	TGTGCCAGCACGGGGGGGGAGGGCTATAATTCACCCCTCCACTTT	CASTGGEGYNSPLHF
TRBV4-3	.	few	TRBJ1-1	TGCGCCAGCAGCCAACTCCAGGGCCTGAAGAACACTGAAGCTTTCTTT	CASSQLQGLKNTEAFF
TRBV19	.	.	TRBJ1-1	TGTGCCAGTAGCAGGGGCTTTACGAACACTGAAGCTTTCTTT	CASSRGFTNTEAFF
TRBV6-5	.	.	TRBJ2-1	TGTGCCAGCAGTGACACGCCCGGGGGGACATTGCAGTTCTTC	CASSDTPGGTLQFF
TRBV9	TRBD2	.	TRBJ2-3	TGTGCCAGCAGCGCTAGTCTAGCGGCCCGAAATACAGATACGCAGTATTTT	CASSASLAARNTDTQYF
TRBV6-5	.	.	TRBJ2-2	TGTGCCAGCAGTTACGTGGGGGGGAACACCGGGGAGCTGTTTTTT	CASSYVGGNTGELFF
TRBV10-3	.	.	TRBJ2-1	TGTGCCATCAGTGCCCATGGGGGCAGGGATTACAATGAGCAGTTCTTC	CAISAHGGRDYNEQFF
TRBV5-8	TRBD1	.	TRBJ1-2	TGTGCCAGCAGCCCCGGACAGGAACCAAACTATGGCTACACCTTC	CASSPGQEPNYGYTF
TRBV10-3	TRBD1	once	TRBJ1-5	TGTGCCATCAGTGTAGGGGGCGAGGAGCCCCAGCATTTT	CAISVGGEEPQHF
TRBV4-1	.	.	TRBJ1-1	TGCGCCAGCAGCCAAGATCGAACACGAATGAACACTGAAGCTTTCTTT	CASSQDRTRMNTEAFF
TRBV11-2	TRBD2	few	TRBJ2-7	TGTGCCAGCAGCTGGGAGGGGAGCTACGAGCAGTACTTC	CASSWEGSYEQYF
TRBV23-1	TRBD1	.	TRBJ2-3	TGCGCCAGCAGTCAAGAACAGGGGTCAGATACGCAGTATTTT	CASSQEQGSDTQYF
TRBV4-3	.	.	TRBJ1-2	TGCGCCAGCAGTCGATTTGGGCTTTATGGCTACACCTTC	CASSRFGLYGYTF
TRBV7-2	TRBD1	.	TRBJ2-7	TGTGCCAGCAGTTTGGACAGGCAGTACGAGCAGTACTTC	CASSLDRQYEQYF
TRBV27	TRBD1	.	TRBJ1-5	TGTGCCAGCAGTCGACAGGGGGCATGGCAGCCCCAGCATTTT	CASSRQGAWQPQHF
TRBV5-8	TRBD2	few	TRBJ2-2	TGTGCCAGCAGCTGGACTAGCGGGAGTGGGAACACCGGGGAGCTGTTTTTT	CASSWTSGSGNTGELFF
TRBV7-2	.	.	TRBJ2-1	TGTGCCAGCAGCTCCCCTACCACTTACAATGAGCAGTTCTTC	CASSSPTTYNEQFF
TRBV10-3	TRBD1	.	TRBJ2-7	TGTGCCATCAGTGAGGACAGGGTCGACGAGCAGTACTTC	CAISEDRVDEQYF
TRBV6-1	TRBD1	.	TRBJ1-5	TGTACCAGCAGGGCCGGACAGGGGGTTGGTCAGCCCCAGCATTTT	CTSRAGQGVGQPQHF
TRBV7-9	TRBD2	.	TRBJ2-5	TGTGCCAGCAGCTTAGACCCGGGACTAGAAGGCGGAGAGACCCAGTACTTC	CASSLDPGLEGGETQYF
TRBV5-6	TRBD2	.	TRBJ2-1	TGTGCCAGCAGCTTGCTTGCGGGAGGATCCTACAATGAGCAGTTCTTC	CASSLLAGGSYNEQFF
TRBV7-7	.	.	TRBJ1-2	TGTGCCAGCAGCCCCAAGGGGTTCCGAAACTATGGCTACACCTTC	CASSPKGFRNYGYTF
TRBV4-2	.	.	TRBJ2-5	TGTGCCAGCAGCCAAGAATGGAGGGCCGGTGAGACCCAGTACTTC	CASSQEWRAGETQYF
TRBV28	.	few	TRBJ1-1	TGTGCCAGCAGTCCGTTAGTCGGATCAGGCACTGAAGCTTTCTTT	CASSPLVGSGTEAFF
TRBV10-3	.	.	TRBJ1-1	TGTGCCATCAGTGAGGCCCCTACAGGGTTCACTGAAGCTTTCTTT	CAISEAPTGFTEAFF
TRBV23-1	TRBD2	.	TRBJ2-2	TGCGCCAGCAGTCAATGCCCGGGGGGGATTGGCTCCGGGGAGCTGTTTTTT	CASSQCPGGIGSGELFF
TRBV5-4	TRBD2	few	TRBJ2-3	TGTGCCAGCAGCTTGGCGGGTAGCGGGGGGTTAGATACGCAGTATTTT	CASSLAGSGGLDTQYF
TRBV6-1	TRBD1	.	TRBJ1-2	TGTGCCAGCAGTAAAGACACAGGGGGCGCTTACTATGGCTACACCTTC	CASSKDTGGAYYGYTF
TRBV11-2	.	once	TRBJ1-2	TGTGCCAGCAGCCTCCGCAACAGGGACGGCTACACCTTC	CASSLRNRDGYTF
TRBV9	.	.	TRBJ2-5	TGTGCCAGCAGCGTAGGGACTCAAGAGACCCAGTACTTC	CASSVGTQETQYF
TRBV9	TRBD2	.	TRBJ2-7	TGTGCCAGCAGCCCGCGGGGTAGCGGGGGGTCCTACGAGCAGTACTTC	CASSPRGSGGSYEQYF